These 21 T cell receptor beta chains share one sample of origin, sequenced in a study of regulatory T cells in long-lasting Graves disease. TCR beta libraries were built with iRepertoire HTBI primers and Arm-PCR of CDR3 regions. MiXCR, run by TCRdb on the multiplex PCR reads, gives a single entry per CDR3 protein. The table has 700,000 or so distinct CDR3 sequences, about 32% seen once. Specified time point: persistent/refractory GD, antithyroid drugs over 5 years with positive TRAb. PBMCs were the source of the RNA used for TCR sequencing. This sample comprised peripheral blood mononuclear cells (PBMCs), obtained when the disease was refractory, from a patient treated with antithyroid drugs. The receptor source for this set is a female donor with Graves disease.

This clonotype was counted between two and nine times. The V gene is TRBV20-1, the J gene TRBJ2-5; possibly TRBD1 or TRBD2 for D (5 bases each). Trimming took off 4 bases at V and 5 bases at J, with 23 bases between the two ends. The CDR3 sequence is 16 residues long. Germline CDR1 reads DFQATT; CDR2 reads SNEGSKA (reference sequence). CDR3 in DNA: TGCAGTGCTAACCTGGGGACCAACGCAATGGCGGAGACCCAGTACTTC. It translates to CSANLGTNAMAETQYF.

A word on this clonotype: The junction differs from germline at one of its ends, possibly a read error. The V call is TRBV6-1, the J call TRBJ1-1; TRBD1 aligns across 9 bases. The CDR3 is 15 residues long. The germline CDR1 and CDR2 sequences are MNHNS and SASEGT. CDR3 loop: CASSQAGTGSTEAFF. The CDR3 nucleotides read TGTGCCAGCAGTCAAGCCGGGACAGGGTCCACTGAAGCTTTCTTT.

This clonotype was detected ten times or more. The chain uses TRBV6-5 and TRBJ2-7, with 7 bases fitting TRBD2. Germline CDR1 and CDR2: MNHEY and SVGAGI. The CDR3 totals 18 residues. Trimming at V came to 0 bases and at J to 3 bases, leaving 14 bases not matched to a gene. The chain's CDR3 is CASSYSTHFNAGDYEQYF. The CDR3, as DNA: TGTGCCAGCAGTTACTCGACCCACTTTAACGCGGGAGACTACGAGCAGTACTTC.

This clonotype turned up a few times. This chain connects TRBV29-1 to TRBJ1-1, with a possible D match to TRBD1 (6 bases). From germline, CDR1 is SQVTM and CDR2 ANQGSEA. The CDR3 is made up of 12 amino acids. Trimming pared 3 bases from V and 5 bases from J, leaving 10 bases between. CDR3 amino acids: CSVESQGTEAFF. CDR3 coding DNA: TGCAGCGTTGAGTCACAGGGTACTGAAGCTTTCTTT.

The genes are TRBV7-6 and TRBJ2-7, with 8 bases lining up with TRBD2. J lost 0 bases, V lost 1 base, and 5 bases had no gene match. The germline gives CDR1 SGHVS, CDR2 FNYEAQ. The CDR3 has 16 residues. The CDR3 protein is CASSLGGGRFSYEQYF. In nucleotides, the CDR3 is TGTGCCAGCAGCTTAGGGGGCGGGAGGTTCTCCTACGAGCAGTACTTC.

V is TRBV5-4 and J is TRBJ1-4, with unresolved D. Germline values: CDR1 SGHNT, CDR2 YYREEE (reference sequence). CDR3 length equals 16 residues. V was clipped by 0 bases and J by 7 bases, with 16 bases between them. CDR3 coding DNA: TGTGCCAGCAGCTTGGGGTATCCAGAGACCAGTGAAAAACTGTTTTTT. It encodes CASSLGYPETSEKLFF.

In this sample, this clonotype turned up many times. The rearrangement links TRBV6-1 to TRBJ1-2; D remains unclear. Between the trimmed V and J ends, which lost 3 bases and 2 bases, there was a span of 7 bases. The CDR3 is 13 amino acids. Germline lookup yields CDR1 MNHNS and CDR2 SASEGT. CDR3 in DNA: TGTGCCAGCAGTGACCTAGGAAACTATGGCTACACCTTC. This encodes CASSDLGNYGYTF.

In this sample, this clonotype turned up a few times. The J gene is TRBJ1-4, the V gene TRBV6-1; D uncertain. CDR1 and CDR2 (germline): MNHNS, SASEGT. V was shortened by 6 bases and J by 1 base, with 9 bases between the two germline ends. This CDR3 comprises 14 residues. In nucleotides, the CDR3 is TGTGCCAGCAGGAAGGACGGAACTAATGAAAAACTGTTTTTT. This codes for CASRKDGTNEKLFF.

This clonotype was recorded a few times. The CDR3 reads CASSGLGNRGRGETQYF. The CDR3 DNA sequence: TGTGCCAGCAGTGGGTTGGGTAACAGAGGACGAGGAGAGACCCAGTACTTC. The chain combines TRBV2 with TRBJ2-5; no clear D gene. The CDR3 totals 17 residues. V was pared by 4 bases and J by 4 bases, with 22 bases between. Germline V lookup: CDR1 SNHLY, CDR2 FYNNEI.

This clonotype was found a few times. This chain uses TRBV7-9 with TRBJ2-7; possible D gene TRBD1, 5 bases. The germline CDR1 and CDR2 sequences are SEHNR and FQNEAQ (reference sequence). V was shortened by 4 bases and J by 2 bases, with 15 bases between the two germline ends. The CDR3 contains 15 residues. As DNA, the CDR3 is TGTGCCAGCAGCTCCAACAGGATCCGAACCTACGAGCAGTACTTC. Protein sequence: CASSSNRIRTYEQYF.

The DNA for the CDR3 is TGTGCCAGCAGTTACCCCACAAAAGTAGCGGGCGAGCAGTACTTC. It translates to CASSYPTKVAGEQYF. This rearrangement joins TRBV6-5 to TRBJ2-7, with 7 bases fitting TRBD2. CDR1 is MNHEY and CDR2 is SVGAGI in the germline V gene. The V segment lost 2 bases and the J segment 6 bases; nucleotides outside the gene matches: 10. This CDR3 is built from 15 residues.

This clonotype was counted a few times. This sequence joins TRBV3-1 and TRBJ1-1; TRBD1 is a possible D gene (6 bases). The CDR3 length is 14 residues. V lost 5 bases to trimming and J lost 1 base, with 11 bases between them. Germline V gene data show CDR1 as LGHDT and CDR2 as YNNKEL (reference sequence). CDR3 nucleotide sequence: TGTGCCAGCAGCTACAGGGCGGAGAACACTGAAGCTTTCTTT. It translates to CASSYRAENTEAFF.

This clonotype was picked up a small number of times. CDR3 in amino acids: CASSSRWDNRGNTIYF. The CDR3 nucleotides are TGTGCCAGCAGCTCAAGGTGGGACAATAGAGGAAACACCATATATTTT. The chain has TRBV13 and TRBJ1-3, with D possibly TRBD1 on 6 matching bases. Trimming took off 4 bases at V and 4 bases at J, with 17 bases between the two ends. Germline CDR1 reads PRHDT; CDR2 reads FYEKMQ (reference sequence). This CDR3 contains 16 residues.

This sequence joins TRBV6-1 and TRBJ1-4; 7 bases line up with TRBD1. The V gene end was trimmed by 6 bases and the J gene end by 7 bases; junction bases not matched to a gene: 17. CDR3 length: 17 residues. From germline, CDR1 is MNHNS and CDR2 SASEGT. The CDR3 here is CASRTTHRQGAGEKLFF. The CDR3 DNA reads TGTGCCAGCAGAACAACACACCGACAGGGAGCGGGTGAAAAACTGTTTTTT.

This clonotype was detected ten times or more. The chain is built from TRBV12-3 or TRBV12-4 and TRBJ1-1; D is unresolved. Trimming stripped 5 bases from V and 4 bases from J, with 11 bases between. The CDR3 runs 13 residues. CDR3 sequence reads: CASSTKEGTEAFF. In DNA, the CDR3 is TGTGCCAGCAGTACAAAAGAGGGCACTGAAGCTTTCTTT.

CDR3 region: CASSQRAGVGGELFF. CDR3 in DNA: TGTGCCAGCAGCCAGAGAGCGGGAGTAGGCGGGGAGCTGTTTTTT. This chain joins TRBV3-1 and TRBJ2-2; 8 bases agree with TRBD2. The CDR3 is 15 residues long. V shed 3 bases, J shed 7 bases, and the junction held 7 bases outside the gene matches. The V gene's germline CDR1 is LGHDT and CDR2 YNNKEL (reference sequence).

J is TRBJ1-2 and V is TRBV6-5; D is ambiguous. The CDR3 consists of 13 residues. V was clipped by 0 bases and J by 4 bases, with 6 bases between them. Germline values: CDR1 MNHEY, CDR2 SVGAGI. Here the CDR3 DNA reads TGTGCCAGCAGTTACTCGCAGCTCTATGGCTACACCTTC. It translates to CASSYSQLYGYTF.

This clonotype was detected ten times or more. V usage is TRBV7-8 and J usage is TRBJ1-1; TRBD1 matches at 7 bases. CDR3 length equals 16 residues. Trimming removed 4 bases from V and 2 bases from J; junction bases left unmatched: 10. CDR1 SGHVS and CDR2 FQNEAQ come from the germline V gene. CDR3 nucleotide sequence: TGTGCCAGCAGCTCAACAGGGGCCGTACTTAACACTGAAGCTTTCTTT. It is translated as CASSSTGAVLNTEAFF. The variable domain in full, completed from reference TRBV7-8 and TRBJ1-1, reads GAGVSQSPRYKVAKRGQDVALRCDPISGHVSLFWYQQALGQGPEFLTYFQNEAQLDKSGLPSDRFFAERPEGSVSTLKIQRTQQEDSAVYLCASSSTGAVLNTEAFFGQGTRLTVV.

The chain recombines TRBV25-1 with TRBJ2-7; D not resolved. The CDR3 spans 14 residues. Looked up from germline, CDR1 is MGHDK and CDR2 is SYGVNS. V was shortened by 3 bases and J by 3 bases, with 12 bases between the two germline ends. The CDR3 coding sequence is TGTGCCAGCAGTGACGGGCCTGGGGTCTACGAGCAGTACTTC. As protein: CASSDGPGVYEQYF.

V and J are TRBV27 and TRBJ2-7; TRBD2 agrees at 9 bases. Germline loops: CDR1 MNHEY, CDR2 SMNVEV (reference sequence). The trim removed 2 bases at V and 5 bases at J, leaving 7 bases unmatched. CDR3 length: 15 amino acids. The CDR3 region is CASSLRREGADEQYF. CDR3 nucleotides: TGTGCCAGCAGTTTACGGCGGGAGGGTGCAGACGAGCAGTACTTC.

The J gene is TRBJ1-2, the V gene TRBV6-2 or TRBV6-3; D call uncertain. The CDR3 contains 15 residues. V was trimmed by 0 bases and J by 2 bases, leaving 10 bases between them. The germline gives CDR1 MNHEY, CDR2 SVGEGT. The CDR3 DNA is TGTGCCAGCAGTTACTCGGAGGGTAGAAACTATGGCTACACCTTC. Protein sequence: CASSYSEGRNYGYTF.